This passage covers 28 T cell receptor beta chains from one sample sequenced in a study of cytomegalovirus exposure and HLA in healthy donors (dated by TCRdb to 2017 to 2019). Libraries were prepared through the immunoSEQ multiplex PCR assay. TCRdb provides this immuneACCESS table in a form limited to in-frame rearrangements. Some clones are lacking; in checked studies, under half of them reflect an unresolved V gene, and why the rest are absent is not known. For this sample the table gives roughly 310,000 clones, of which roughly 88% were detected only once. In total, the top ten clones hold 0.9% to 1% of the sample. Sequencing was performed on PBMCs. The receptors originated from a man younger than 40 in good health and CMV-seronegative.

J is TRBJ2-2 and V is TRBV11-3; 7 bases match TRBD1. Looked up from germline, CDR1 is SGHNT and CDR2 is YENEEA. V dropped 5 bases and J dropped 5; count of bases not matched to a gene: 8. CDR3 length: 15 amino acids. Here the CDR3 reads CASSRGAGGTGELFF. For the CDR3, the DNA is TGTGCCAGCAGCCGAGGGGCAGGGGGAACCGGGGAGCTGTTTTTT.

V gene TRBV27 combines with J gene TRBJ2-7, with a possible D match to TRBD2 (6 bases). This CDR3 contains 14 residues. The germline V gene encodes CDR1 MNHEY and CDR2 SMNVEV (reference sequence). Trimming took 2 bases from V and 4 from J, leaving 12 bases between them. As DNA, the CDR3 is TGTGCCAGCAGTTTAGGCCCGGGGGTTTACGAGCAGTACTTC. The encoded protein is CASSLGPGVYEQYF.

The table lists this clone with a count of one. V and J are TRBV7-9 and TRBJ2-1, with D perhaps matching TRBD1 (6 bases). The CDR3 totals 15 residues. Trimming took off 5 bases at V and 1 base at J, with 12 bases between the two ends. CDR1 SEHNR and CDR2 FQNEAQ come from the germline V gene (reference sequence). CDR3 nucleotides: TGTGCCAGCAGCCCCCGGGACATTTCCTACAATGAGCAGTTCTTC. It is translated as CASSPRDISYNEQFF.

The rearrangement joins TRBV30 to TRBJ2-7; maybe TRBD1 (6 bases). CDR3 length equals 13 residues. V lost 0 bases and J lost 3, with 9 bases in between. The germline V gene has CDR1 GTSNPN and CDR2 SVGIG (reference sequence). The CDR3 protein is CAWSVGTSYEQYF. Here the CDR3 DNA reads TGTGCCTGGAGTGTAGGGACAAGCTACGAGCAGTACTTC.

The genes are TRBV30 and TRBJ1-1; TRBD1 is a possible D gene (5 bases). The CDR3 is made up of 16 amino acids. From germline, CDR1 is GTSNPN and CDR2 SVGIG (reference sequence). Trimming removed 0 bases from V and 0 bases from J, with 14 bases in between. CDR3 bases: TGTGCCTGGAGTGTACCTGGGGGACTTTTGAACACTGAAGCTTTCTTT. Encoded protein: CAWSVPGGLLNTEAFF.

The J gene is TRBJ1-1, the V gene TRBV14, with 11 bases aligning to TRBD1. Germline loops: CDR1 SGHDN, CDR2 FVKESK. Losses at the gene ends were 5 bases for V and 10 bases for J; bases not matched to a gene: 6. The CDR3 loop spans 13 amino acids. CDR3 residues: CASSNRDRGAAFF. CDR3 sequence (DNA): TGTGCCAGCAGCAACCGGGACAGGGGGGCAGCTTTCTTT.

The chain links TRBV4-3 to TRBJ2-7; perhaps TRBD2 as D (6 bases). Germline CDR1 is LGHNA and CDR2 is YSLEER. Between the trimmed V and J ends, which lost 1 base and 2 bases, there was a span of 9 bases. The CDR3 is 14 residues long. The CDR3 here is CASSQARETYEQYF. The DNA for the CDR3 is TGCGCCAGCAGCCAAGCGCGGGAAACCTACGAGCAGTACTTC.

This chain connects TRBV7-2 to TRBJ2-5; 8 nucleotides line up with TRBD2. After removal of 0 bases from V and 5 bases from J, the junction contained 11 bases not matched to a gene. The germline gives CDR1 SGHTA, CDR2 FQGNSA. The CDR3 has 17 residues. The CDR3 spells CASSLALSGGSRETQYF. The CDR3 nucleotides read TGTGCCAGCAGCTTAGCGTTGAGCGGGGGTTCAAGGGAGACCCAGTACTTC.

The chain links TRBV4-3 to TRBJ2-5, with 9 bases matching TRBD2. The CDR3 spans 17 residues. V lost 0 bases, J lost 4 bases, and 9 bases stayed unmatched. Germline CDR1 and CDR2: LGHNA and YSLEER. The CDR3 loop reads CASSQDRLAGDLETQYF. The CDR3 DNA follows: TGCGCCAGCAGCCAAGATCGATTAGCGGGGGACCTAGAGACCCAGTACTTC.

This CDR3 reads CASSSDRATEAFF. CDR3 DNA: TGCGCCAGCAGCTCCGACAGGGCCACTGAAGCTTTCTTT. The V and J genes are TRBV5-1 and TRBJ1-1; 7 nucleotides line up with TRBD1. Germline CDR1 and CDR2: SGHRS and YFSETQ. This CDR3 has 13 amino acids. V lost 3 bases to trimming and J lost 4 bases; unmatched junction nucleotides: 3.

The chain uses TRBV6-5 and TRBJ2-7, with a tentative D call TRBD1 (6 bases). CDR3 length: 14 amino acids. Looked up from germline, CDR1 is MNHEY and CDR2 is SVGAGI. Trimming took off 6 bases at V and 0 bases at J, with 12 bases between the two ends. This CDR3 is CASRPQGFSYEQYF. Written as DNA, the CDR3 is TGTGCCAGCAGACCTCAGGGGTTCTCCTACGAGCAGTACTTC.

Only a few counts were recorded for this clone. The chain recombines TRBV5-6 with TRBJ1-1; D may be TRBD1 (6 bases). Deletions cut 2 bases from V and 5 bases from J, with 16 bases between. There are 15 residues in the CDR3. Germline V CDR1 and CDR2: SGHDT, YYEEEE. The CDR3 sequence: CASSFVRGAWTEAFF. CDR3 bases: TGTGCCAGCAGCTTCGTTCGGGGGGCCTGGACTGAAGCTTTCTTT.

This chain uses TRBV7-8 with TRBJ2-1; 7 nucleotides align to TRBD2. CDR3 length: 12 amino acids. V gave up 5 bases and J gave up 7 bases; unmatched junction bases: 2. CDR1 SGHVS and CDR2 FQNEAQ come from the germline V gene. CDR3 DNA sequence: TGTGCCAGCAGCCCCGGGGGGAATGAGCAGTTCTTC. Protein sequence: CASSPGGNEQFF.

The V gene is TRBV5-1, the J gene TRBJ2-7, with unresolved D. The germline gives CDR1 SGHRS, CDR2 YFSETQ. V shed 4 bases and J shed 0 bases, with 5 bases lying between them. This CDR3 is 12 amino acids long. The DNA of the CDR3 is TGCGCCAGCAGCCCCGTCTCCTACGAGCAGTACTTC. Its translation: CASSPVSYEQYF.

This chain connects TRBV29-1 to TRBJ1-1; D remains ambiguous. Trimming shortened V by 4 bases and J by 0 bases, and 9 bases separated the two germline ends. The CDR3 is 13 residues long. Germline V lookup: CDR1 SQVTM, CDR2 ANQGSEA. The CDR3 spells CSVVRELNTEAFF. Written as DNA, the CDR3 is TGCAGCGTTGTAAGGGAGTTGAACACTGAAGCTTTCTTT. Using reference TRBV29-1 and TRBJ1-1 for the parts outside the CDR3, the full variable domain is SAVISQKPSRDICQRGTSLTIQCQVDSQVTMMFWYRQQPGQSLTLIATANQGSEATYESGFVIDKFPISRPNLTFSTLTVSNMSPEDSSIYLCSVVRELNTEAFFGQGTRLTVV.

The chain recombines TRBV23-1 with TRBJ2-7; possible D gene TRBD1, 5 bases. TRBV23-1 is an ORF; its function is uncertain. V lost 4 bases and J 1 base, leaving 20 bases between the germline ends. CDR3 length equals 17 residues. Written as DNA, the CDR3 is TGCGCCAGCAGTCTCACAGGATACGATCAAGATTCCTACGAGCAGTACTTC. Encoded protein: CASSLTGYDQDSYEQYF.

This clone was detected only a few times. This CDR3 is also generated by other DNA sequences in the sample. V and J are TRBV11-2 and TRBJ1-5, with D tentatively TRBD1 (5 bases). This CDR3 region has 15 residues. Trimming removed 0 bases from V and 4 bases from J, with 10 bases in between. The germline V gene encodes CDR1 SGHAT and CDR2 FQNNGV. The CDR3 is CASSLDGQGNQPQHF. CDR3 sequence (DNA): TGTGCCAGCAGCTTAGATGGGCAGGGAAATCAGCCCCAGCATTTT.

This chain joins TRBV27 and TRBJ2-1, with D possibly TRBD2 on 6 matching bases. Germline assignment: CDR1 MNHEY and CDR2 SMNVEV (reference sequence). The CDR3 runs to 12 residues. Between the trimmed V and J ends, which lost 3 bases and 7 bases, there was a span of 7 bases. CDR3 bases: TGTGCCAGCAGTTTTGGGGGGAATGAGCAGTTCTTC. Translated, it gives CASSFGGNEQFF.

This clone occurred a few times. The chain is built from TRBV7-9 and TRBJ2-3; 11 bases map to TRBD2. V shed 3 bases and J 3 bases; nucleotides not matched to a gene: 8. This CDR3 is built from 17 residues. The germline CDR1 and CDR2 sequences are SEHNR and FQNEAQ (reference sequence). CDR3 loop: CASSFVSTSGGTDTQYF. The CDR3 bases are TGTGCCAGCAGCTTTGTAAGCACTAGCGGGGGTACAGATACGCAGTATTTT.

This clone has more than one count but fewer than ten. The V gene is TRBV5-1, the J gene TRBJ2-4; the D gene is possibly TRBD2 (6 bases). Trimming took 4 bases from V and 9 from J, leaving 14 bases between them. The CDR3 contains 13 residues. From germline, CDR1 is SGHRS and CDR2 YFSETQ. DNA of the CDR3: TGCGCCAGCAGCCCACGCCCGGAGGGCATTCAGTACTTC. It specifies CASSPRPEGIQYF.

The rearrangement uses TRBV28 and TRBJ2-1; perhaps TRBD1 as D (5 bases). V dropped 7 bases and J dropped 7 bases, with 14 bases sitting between them. CDR3 length: 13 residues. Germline loops: CDR1 MDHEN, CDR2 SYDVKM. CDR3 loop: CASNALDRNEQFF. The CDR3 nucleotides are TGTGCCAGCAACGCTCTTGACAGAAATGAGCAGTTCTTC.

This chain uses TRBV27 with TRBJ2-3; no reliable D call. Trimming stripped 5 bases from V and 3 bases from J, with 12 bases between. The CDR3 is 14 residues long. Germline CDR1 MNHEY, CDR2 SMNVEV (reference sequence). The DNA for the CDR3 is TGTGCCAGCAGTAGTCCAGGATTTACAGATACGCAGTATTTT. The encoded protein is CASSSPGFTDTQYF.

This chain's CDR3 is CASSSDLIARAFF. In DNA, the CDR3 is TGTGCCAGCAGTTCCGACTTGATAGCCCGAGCTTTCTTT. This chain links TRBV6-6 with TRBJ1-1; D is uncertain. The length of the CDR3 is 13 residues. V gave up 4 bases and J gave up 10 bases, with 16 bases separating them. Germline CDR1 is MNHNY and CDR2 is SVGAGI (reference sequence).

The rearrangement links TRBV6-4 to TRBJ2-1; possibly TRBD2 for D (6 bases). Trimming stripped 0 bases from V and 1 base from J, with 10 bases between. The CDR3 runs 16 residues. The germline gives CDR1 MRHNA, CDR2 SNTAGT. The CDR3 is CASSDSYSGSYNEQFF. In DNA form, the CDR3 reads TGTGCCAGCAGTGACTCGTATAGCGGATCCTACAATGAGCAGTTCTTC.

The chain is built from TRBV7-9 and TRBJ2-3, with D possibly matching TRBD2 (5 bases). The CDR3 is made up of 13 amino acids. V lost 2 bases, J lost 7 bases, and 10 bases lay in between. Germline V lookup: CDR1 SEHNR, CDR2 FQNEAQ (reference sequence). The CDR3 loop is CASSLIRENTQYF. The CDR3 DNA is TGTGCCAGCAGCTTAATTCGGGAAAATACGCAGTATTTT.

This chain connects TRBV6-5 to TRBJ2-2; TRBD2 is a possible D gene (6 bases). The germline gives CDR1 MNHEY, CDR2 SVGAGI. CDR3 size: 16 residues. V lost 0 bases and J 6 bases, leaving 14 bases between the germline ends. Written as DNA, the CDR3 is TGTGCCAGCAGTTACTCGTCCGGAGGGAAGGCCGGGGAGCTGTTTTTT. Its protein product is CASSYSSGGKAGELFF.

Here the CDR3 DNA reads TGCGCCAGCAACCTCGACAGGGCCCAAGAGACCCAGTACTTC. Its translation is CASNLDRAQETQYF. The genes are TRBV10-2 and TRBJ2-5; TRBD1 agrees at 7 bases. The CDR3 runs to 14 residues. Losses at the gene ends were 7 bases for V and 1 base for J; bases not matched to a gene: 6. Germline V gene data show CDR1 as WSHSY and CDR2 as SAAADI.

The CDR3 DNA is TGCAGTGCTAGAGACCCGGATGAGCAGTTCTTC. Its protein is CSARDPDEQFF. V gene TRBV20-1 combines with J gene TRBJ2-1; no firm D call. Germline CDR1 reads DFQATT; CDR2 reads SNEGSKA (reference sequence). The CDR3 is 11 residues long. Trimming cost V 0 bases and J 8 bases, with 5 bases left between them.